These 30 T cell receptor beta chains were all obtained from the same sample, sequenced in a study of blood T cell repertoires in COVID-19. The assay was immunoSEQ multiplex PCR, and TCRdb's table has in-frame clones only and misses some. This sample has about 100,000 clones, with around 83% found just once. The sequenced sample consisted of peripheral blood. These receptors came from a woman aged 65 to 85 with acute or convalescent COVID-19.

The chain combines TRBV5-1 with TRBJ2-5; TRBD2 is a possible D gene (7 bases). The CDR3 length is 14 residues. CDR1 is SGHRS and CDR2 is YFSETQ in the germline V gene. V shed 2 bases and J shed 2 bases, with 10 bases lying between them. The CDR3 sequence is CASSFGGAQETQYF. CDR3 DNA sequence: TGCGCCAGCAGCTTTGGGGGGGCTCAAGAGACCCAGTACTTC. Based on the CDR3 plus reference TRBV5-1 and TRBJ2-5, the full variable domain is KAGVTQTPRYLIKTRGQQVTLSCSPISGHRSVSWYQQTPGQGLQFLFEYFSETQRNKGNFPGRFSGRQFSNSRSEMNVSTLELGDSALYLCASSFGGAQETQYFGPGTRLLVL.

The chain combines TRBV28 with TRBJ2-1, with 9 bases identical to TRBD2. Germline V CDR1 and CDR2: MDHEN, SYDVKM. With 8 bases clipped from V and 4 bases from J, the junction kept 6 bases outside the gene matches. This CDR3 is 14 amino acids long. CDR3 DNA: TGTGCCAGCCACGGGACTAGCAGATACAATGAGCAGTTCTTC. Residues: CASHGTSRYNEQFF.

This chain connects TRBV18 to TRBJ1-5; 8 bases are a match to TRBD1. Trimming at V came to 8 bases and at J to 2 bases, leaving 11 bases not matched to a gene. Germline V CDR1 and CDR2: KGHSH, LQKENI. The CDR3 has 16 residues. This CDR3 is CASTLGQGLGNQPQHF. CDR3 in DNA: TGTGCCAGCACCCTCGGACAGGGCTTAGGCAATCAGCCCCAGCATTTT.

The V and J genes are TRBV5-4 and TRBJ2-7, with unresolved D. CDR1 and CDR2 (germline): SGHNT, YYREEE (reference sequence). Trimming shortened V by 7 bases and J by 0 bases, and 11 bases separated the two germline ends. The CDR3 totals 13 residues. In DNA, the CDR3 is TGTGCCAGCGGCGAGGCGAGCTCCTACGAGCAGTACTTC. Translation: CASGEASSYEQYF.

V gene TRBV2 combines with J gene TRBJ1-4; 7 bases map to TRBD1. J gave up 1 base and V 8 bases, and 4 bases lay outside the gene matches. Germline CDR1 SNHLY, CDR2 FYNNEI. The CDR3 totals 14 residues. CDR3 loop: CASGNRGTNEKLFF. The CDR3 region has the DNA TGTGCCAGCGGAAACAGGGGAACTAATGAAAAACTGTTTTTT.

J is TRBJ1-5 and V is TRBV7-2, with D possibly being TRBD1 (6 bases). This CDR3 spans 17 amino acids. The germline V gene has CDR1 SGHTA and CDR2 FQGNSA. The V end was cut by 5 bases, the J end by 2 bases, with 19 bases between. In DNA form, the CDR3 reads TGTGCCAGCAGCCCCCAAGGGGGGGGCCGGGGCAATCAGCCCCAGCATTTT. The encoded protein is CASSPQGGGRGNQPQHF.

The gene calls are TRBV10-3 and TRBJ2-1; tentative D call: TRBD2 (5 bases). Trimming stripped 3 bases from V and 3 bases from J, with 15 bases between. CDR1 ENHRY and CDR2 SYGVKD come from the germline V gene. The length of the CDR3 is 16 residues. The CDR3 sequence: CAISEIPSGYYNEQFF. As DNA, the CDR3 is TGTGCCATCAGTGAAATCCCCAGCGGTTACTACAATGAGCAGTTCTTC.

CDR3 bases: TGTGCCAGCAGTGAATATCGACAGACCCGGGATGAGCAGTTCTTC. Amino acid sequence: CASSEYRQTRDEQFF. V and J are TRBV25-1 and TRBJ2-1; TRBD1 is a possible D gene (5 bases). There are 15 residues in the CDR3. CDR1 and CDR2 (germline): MGHDK, SYGVNS. Trimming took 0 bases from V and 8 from J, leaving 14 bases between them.

The CDR3 loop reads CASSYPSSGARSDTQYF. The DNA for the CDR3 is TGTGCCAGCAGCTATCCTTCTAGCGGGGCGCGCTCAGATACGCAGTATTTT. The chain links TRBV6-2 or TRBV6-3 to TRBJ2-3; 9 bases map to TRBD2. From germline, CDR1 is MNHEY and CDR2 SVGEGT. The CDR3 covers 17 residues. V shed 6 bases, J shed 4 bases, and the junction held 14 bases outside the gene matches.

The CDR3 sequence is CASSVSLGSWGYTF. The CDR3 DNA reads TGTGCCAGCAGCGTCTCTCTGGGCAGCTGGGGCTACACCTTC. The chain joins TRBV9 to TRBJ1-2; no reliable D call. Trimming left V 2 bases short and J 8 bases short, with 16 bases between. This CDR3 has 14 residues. Per germline, CDR1 SGDLS and CDR2 YYNGEE.

The rearrangement joins TRBV7-9 to TRBJ1-1; a possible D gene is TRBD1 (5 bases). Germline V CDR1 and CDR2: SEHNR, FQNEAQ (reference sequence). V lost 3 bases to trimming and J lost 5 bases, with 10 bases between them. The CDR3 has 13 residues. The CDR3 loop reads CASSFREGTEAFF. The CDR3 nucleotides read TGTGCCAGCAGCTTCAGGGAAGGGACTGAAGCTTTCTTT.

This clone was detected only once. The V and J genes are TRBV7-3 and TRBJ2-1, with 9 bases lining up with TRBD2. Germline values: CDR1 SGHTA, CDR2 FQGTGA. The length of the CDR3 is 15 residues. V trimming: 5 bases; J trimming: 9 bases; junction bases outside the gene matches: 11. The CDR3: CASSPYSGGGGEQFF. As DNA, the CDR3 is TGTGCCAGCAGCCCGTATAGCGGGGGAGGTGGTGAGCAGTTCTTC.

CDR3 loop: CASSLDRSNQPQHF. In DNA form, the CDR3 reads TGTGCCAGCAGCCTTGACAGAAGCAATCAGCCCCAGCATTTT. This chain joins TRBV28 and TRBJ1-5; weak D call: TRBD1 (5 bases). This CDR3 comprises 14 residues. Trimming took off 6 bases at V and 1 base at J, with 10 bases between the two ends. Germline V gives CDR1 MDHEN, CDR2 SYDVKM. Drawing the rest from reference TRBV28 and TRBJ1-5, the complete variable domain is DVKVTQSSRYLVKRTGEKVFLECVQDMDHENMFWYRQDPGLGLRLIYFSYDVKMKEKGDIPEGYSVSREKKERFSLILESASTNQTSMYLCASSLDRSNQPQHFGDGTRLSIL.

The V and J genes are TRBV9 and TRBJ2-7; TRBD2 agrees at 8 bases. Trimming took 4 bases from V and 0 from J; bases not matched to a gene: 3. The CDR3 spans 14 residues. Per germline, CDR1 SGDLS and CDR2 YYNGEE. The CDR3 DNA is TGTGCCAGCAGCTTCAGCGGGAGCTCCTACGAGCAGTACTTC. Encoded protein: CASSFSGSSYEQYF.

V usage is TRBV7-9 and J usage is TRBJ2-2; 9 bases agree with TRBD1. Unmatched junction bases numbered 15, after V lost 5 bases and J lost 2 bases. Germline lookup yields CDR1 SEHNR and CDR2 FQNEAQ (reference sequence). The CDR3 extends over 19 amino acids. The CDR3 DNA reads TGTGCCAGCAGCAGGGGGACAGGGCTTAGGCCGAGAAACACCGGGGAGCTGTTTTTT. Its translation is CASSRGTGLRPRNTGELFF.

The chain recombines TRBV25-1 with TRBJ1-5, with D perhaps matching TRBD1 (5 bases). V lost 6 bases, J lost 6 bases, and 15 bases lay in between. Germline CDR1 MGHDK, CDR2 SYGVNS. The CDR3 is 14 residues long. The CDR3 DNA reads as TGTGCCAGCAGGGGTGGGGGGGACGCTCAGCCCCAGCATTTT. This translates into CASRGGGDAQPQHF.

J is TRBJ1-6 and V is TRBV29-1; weak D call: TRBD1 (6 bases). The V gene's germline CDR1 is SQVTM and CDR2 ANQGSEA. V was clipped by 5 bases and J by 10 bases, with 15 bases between them. The CDR3 covers 13 residues. The CDR3 DNA reads TGCAGCGTTCAAACAGGGAGACGCTCACCCCTCCACTTT. Protein sequence: CSVQTGRRSPLHF.

The chain links TRBV30 to TRBJ2-1; a weak D match, TRBD2 (6 bases). Germline loops: CDR1 GTSNPN, CDR2 SVGIG (reference sequence). The CDR3 extends over 15 amino acids. CDR3 sequence: CAIGRGSPSYNEQFF. The CDR3 DNA follows: TGTGCTATAGGGCGGGGTTCCCCCTCCTACAATGAGCAGTTCTTC.

The chain has TRBV6-5 and TRBJ1-3, with D unclear. The CDR3 extends over 13 amino acids. V lost 7 bases and J 3 bases, leaving 10 bases between the germline ends. Germline V CDR1 and CDR2: MNHEY, SVGAGI. CDR3 sequence reads: CASTPEIGNTIYF. CDR3 DNA: TGTGCCAGCACCCCGGAGATTGGAAACACCATATATTTT.

In DNA, the CDR3 is TGTGCCATCAGTGATCCGAGCGGGAGGAGCCACGAGCAGTACTTC. Residues: CAISDPSGRSHEQYF. V and J are TRBV10-3 and TRBJ2-7, with 9 bases lining up with TRBD2. CDR1 and CDR2 from the germline V gene are ENHRY and SYGVKD. J was trimmed by 5 bases and V by 3 bases; bases with no gene match: 8. This CDR3 spans 15 amino acids.

V gene TRBV28 combines with J gene TRBJ1-5, with 8 bases matching TRBD1. Trimming at V came to 8 bases and at J to 2 bases, leaving 5 bases not matched to a gene. This CDR3 has 14 residues. Germline assignment: CDR1 MDHEN and CDR2 SYDVKM. This CDR3 is CASCDRGGNQPQHF. The CDR3 bases are TGTGCCAGCTGCGACAGGGGAGGCAATCAGCCCCAGCATTTT.

The chain links TRBV5-1 to TRBJ2-3; D might be TRBD2 (6 bases). CDR1 SGHRS and CDR2 YFSETQ come from the germline V gene. The CDR3 length is 14 residues. V lost 6 bases to trimming and J lost 0 bases, with 11 bases between them. CDR3 amino acids: CASTIAASTDTQYF. CDR3 in DNA: TGCGCCAGCACAATAGCGGCTAGCACAGATACGCAGTATTTT. Using reference TRBV5-1 and TRBJ2-3 for the parts outside the CDR3, the full variable domain is KAGVTQTPRYLIKTRGQQVTLSCSPISGHRSVSWYQQTPGQGLQFLFEYFSETQRNKGNFPGRFSGRQFSNSRSEMNVSTLELGDSALYLCASTIAASTDTQYFGPGTRLTVL.

The V call is TRBV7-8, the J call TRBJ1-6, with a possible D match to TRBD1 (6 bases). The CDR3 totals 18 residues. Germline V gene data show CDR1 as SGHVS and CDR2 as FQNEAQ. Trimming took off 0 bases at V and 0 bases at J, with 12 bases between the two ends. The CDR3 nucleotides are TGTGCCAGCAGCTTAGCCCACAGGGAATACTCCTATAATTCACCCCTCCACTTT. Translation: CASSLAHREYSYNSPLHF.

The chain carries TRBV27 and TRBJ2-7; 7 nucleotides agree with TRBD1. Germline lookup yields CDR1 MNHEY and CDR2 SMNVEV (reference sequence). J gave up 2 bases and V 6 bases, and 7 bases lay outside the gene matches. The CDR3 runs 14 residues. The CDR3 coding sequence is TGTGCCAGCAGATACAGGGGACGTACCTACGAGCAGTACTTC. Its protein product is CASRYRGRTYEQYF.

Here the CDR3 DNA reads TGTGCCAGTAGACACCGGGACGGACAGTTTCAGCCCCAGCATTTT. It yields the protein CASRHRDGQFQPQHF. The chain employs TRBV19 and TRBJ1-5, with a weak D call TRBD1 (6 bases). Germline lookup yields CDR1 LNHDA and CDR2 SQIVND (reference sequence). The CDR3 has 15 amino acids. Trimming stripped 6 bases from V and 6 bases from J, with 18 bases between. The full variable domain, in which reference TRBV19 and TRBJ1-5 provide the parts outside the CDR3, is DGGITQSPKYLFRKEGQNVTLSCEQNLNHDAMYWYRQDPGQGLRLIYYSQIVNDFQKGDIAEGYSVSREKKESFPLTVTSAQKNPTAFYLCASRHRDGQFQPQHFGDGTRLSIL.

This clone was picked up one time. The DNA for the CDR3 is TGTGCCAGCTCACCAGGACAGGGGACCGCCTATGGCTACACCTTC. It yields the protein CASSPGQGTAYGYTF. The V gene is TRBV18, the J gene TRBJ1-2; 9 positions match TRBD1. The V and J ends lost 2 bases and 4 bases, in that order; junction bases with no gene match: 5. CDR1 and CDR2 (germline): KGHSH, LQKENI. The CDR3 is made up of 15 amino acids.

The chain uses TRBV11-2 and TRBJ2-7, with D possibly TRBD1 on 6 matching bases. The V and J ends lost 1 base and 2 bases respectively, with 18 bases between them. This CDR3 region has 17 residues. Germline V lookup: CDR1 SGHAT, CDR2 FQNNGV. CDR3 nucleotide sequence: TGTGCCAGCAGCTTAGCCCCCTCAGGGGCCGATCCCTACGAGCAGTACTTC. Protein: CASSLAPSGADPYEQYF.

The chain has TRBV7-2 and TRBJ2-1, with 8 bases lining up with TRBD1. There are 13 residues in the CDR3. V lost 1 base and J lost 13; bases outside the gene matches: 6. From germline, CDR1 is SGHTA and CDR2 FQGNSA. CDR3 sequence: CASSLDRGRNQFF. The CDR3 DNA reads as TGTGCCAGCAGCTTAGACAGGGGGAGGAATCAGTTCTTC.

J is TRBJ1-2 and V is TRBV7-9, with 9 bases matching TRBD1. CDR1 is SEHNR, CDR2 FQNEAQ, per germline (reference sequence). Germline trimming cut 5 bases from V and 2 bases from J; bases unmatched to any gene: 3. The CDR3 is 14 amino acids. CDR3 bases: TGTGCCAGCAGCCCTGGACAGGGGAACTATGGCTACACCTTC. Its protein product is CASSPGQGNYGYTF.

CDR3 sequence: CSASTIYGGGGYEQYV. CDR3 DNA sequence: TGCAGTGCTAGTACCATCTACGGGGGTGGGGGCTACGAGCAGTACGTC. The genes are TRBV20-1 and TRBJ2-7; a possible D gene is TRBD2 (6 bases). V was clipped by 3 bases and J by 3 bases, with 21 bases between them. Germline V gives CDR1 DFQATT, CDR2 SNEGSKA (reference sequence). This CDR3 comprises 16 residues.